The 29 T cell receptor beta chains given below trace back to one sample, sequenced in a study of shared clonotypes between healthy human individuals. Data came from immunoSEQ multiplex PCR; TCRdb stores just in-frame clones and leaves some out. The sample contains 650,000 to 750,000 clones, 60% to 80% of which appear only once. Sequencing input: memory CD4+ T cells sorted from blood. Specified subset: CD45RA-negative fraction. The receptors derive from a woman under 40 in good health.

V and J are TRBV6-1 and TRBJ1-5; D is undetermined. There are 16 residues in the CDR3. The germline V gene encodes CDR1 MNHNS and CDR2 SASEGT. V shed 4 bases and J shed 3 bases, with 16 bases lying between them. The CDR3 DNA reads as TGTGCCAGCAGTGGGATCAGACGGCCCTCCAATCAGCCCCAGCATTTT. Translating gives CASSGIRRPSNQPQHF.

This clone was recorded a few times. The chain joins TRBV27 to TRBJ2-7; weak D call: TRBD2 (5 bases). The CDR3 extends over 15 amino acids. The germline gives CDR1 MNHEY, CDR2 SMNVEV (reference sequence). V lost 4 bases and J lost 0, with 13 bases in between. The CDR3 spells CASSSEAGSSYEQYF. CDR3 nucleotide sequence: TGTGCCAGCAGTTCGGAGGCCGGTAGCTCCTACGAGCAGTACTTC.

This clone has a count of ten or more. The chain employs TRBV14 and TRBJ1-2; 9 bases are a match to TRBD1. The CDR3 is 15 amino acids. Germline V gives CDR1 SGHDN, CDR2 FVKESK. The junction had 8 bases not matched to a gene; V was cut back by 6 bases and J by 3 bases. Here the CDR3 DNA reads TGTGCCAGCAGTTCGGCCGGGACAGGGTACTATGGCTACACCTTC. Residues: CASSSAGTGYYGYTF. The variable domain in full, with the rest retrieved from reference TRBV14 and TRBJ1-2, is EAGVTQFPSHSVIEKGQTVTLRCDPISGHDNLYWYRRVMGKEIKFLLHFVKESKQDESGMPNNRFLAERTGGTYSTLKVQPAELEDSGVYFCASSSAGTGYYGYTFGSGTRLTVV.

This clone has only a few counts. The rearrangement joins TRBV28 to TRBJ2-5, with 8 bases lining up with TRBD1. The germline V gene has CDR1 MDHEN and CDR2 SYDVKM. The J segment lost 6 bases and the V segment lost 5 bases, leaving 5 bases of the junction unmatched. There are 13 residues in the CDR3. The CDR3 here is CASSPGQGQTQYF. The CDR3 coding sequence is TGTGCCAGCAGTCCAGGACAGGGCCAGACCCAGTACTTC.

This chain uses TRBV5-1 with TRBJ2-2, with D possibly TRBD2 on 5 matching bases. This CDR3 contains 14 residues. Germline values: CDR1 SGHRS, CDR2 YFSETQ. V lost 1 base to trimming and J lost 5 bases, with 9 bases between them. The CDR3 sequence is CASSLNRRTGELFF. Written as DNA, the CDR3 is TGCGCCAGCAGCTTGAACCGGAGGACCGGGGAGCTGTTTTTT.

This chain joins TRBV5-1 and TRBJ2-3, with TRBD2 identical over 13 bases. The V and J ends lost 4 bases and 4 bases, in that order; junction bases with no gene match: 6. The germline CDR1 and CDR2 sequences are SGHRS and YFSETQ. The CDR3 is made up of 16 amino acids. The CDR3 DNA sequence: TGCGCCAGCAGCCGTGTGACTAGCGGGAGGTCAGATACGCAGTATTTT. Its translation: CASSRVTSGRSDTQYF.

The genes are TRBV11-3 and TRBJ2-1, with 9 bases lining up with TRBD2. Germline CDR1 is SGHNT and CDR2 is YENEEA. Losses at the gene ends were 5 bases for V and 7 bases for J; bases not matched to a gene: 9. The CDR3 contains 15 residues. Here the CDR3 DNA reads TGTGCCAGCAGCCTGGGGGGCGGGAGGGAGAATGAGCAGTTCTTC. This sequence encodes CASSLGGGRENEQFF.

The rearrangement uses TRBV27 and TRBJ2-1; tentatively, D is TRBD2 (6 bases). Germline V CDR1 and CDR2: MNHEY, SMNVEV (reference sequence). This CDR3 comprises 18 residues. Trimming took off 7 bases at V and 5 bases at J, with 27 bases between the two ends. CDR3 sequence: CASILRLGGLPRDNEQFF. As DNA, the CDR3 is TGTGCCAGCATACTAAGGCTCGGGGGACTCCCAAGGGACAATGAGCAGTTCTTC.

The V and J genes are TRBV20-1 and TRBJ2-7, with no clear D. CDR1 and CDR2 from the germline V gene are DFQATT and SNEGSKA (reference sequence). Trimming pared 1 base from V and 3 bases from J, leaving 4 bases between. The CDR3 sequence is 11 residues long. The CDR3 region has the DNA TGCAGTGCTAGAGTCTACTACGAGCAGTACTTC. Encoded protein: CSARVYYEQYF.

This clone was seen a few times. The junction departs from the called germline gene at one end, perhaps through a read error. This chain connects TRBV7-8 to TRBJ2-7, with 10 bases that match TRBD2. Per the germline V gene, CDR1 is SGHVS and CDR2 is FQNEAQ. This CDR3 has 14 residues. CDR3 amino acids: CASSLAGVREEQYF. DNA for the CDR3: TGTGCCAGCAGCCTAGCGGGAGTACGGGAGGAGCAGTACTTC.

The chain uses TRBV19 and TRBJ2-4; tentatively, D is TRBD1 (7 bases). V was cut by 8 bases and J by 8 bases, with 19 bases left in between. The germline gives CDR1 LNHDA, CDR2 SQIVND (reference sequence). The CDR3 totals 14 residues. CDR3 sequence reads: CASSPRGVWDIQYF. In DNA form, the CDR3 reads TGTGCCAGTTCCCCCAGGGGGGTTTGGGACATTCAGTACTTC.

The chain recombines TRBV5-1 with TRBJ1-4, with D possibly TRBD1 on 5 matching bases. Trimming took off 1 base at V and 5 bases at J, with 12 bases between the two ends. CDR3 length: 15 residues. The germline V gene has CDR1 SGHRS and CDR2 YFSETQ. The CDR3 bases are TGCGCCAGCAGCTTGTTGAACAGGCCCAATGAAAAACTGTTTTTT. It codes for CASSLLNRPNEKLFF.

The CDR3 loop reads CASSLVGSISPGELFF. The CDR3 region has the DNA TGTGCCAGCAGCTTAGTAGGCTCTATTAGCCCCGGGGAGCTGTTTTTT. This chain joins TRBV11-2 and TRBJ2-2; D unclear. Per the germline V gene, CDR1 is SGHAT and CDR2 is FQNNGV. Trimming removed 1 base at V and 6 bases at J, with 15 bases between. The CDR3 has 16 amino acids.

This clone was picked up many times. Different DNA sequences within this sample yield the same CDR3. The CDR3 protein is CASSPQGAGAEAFF. In DNA, the CDR3 is TGTGCCAGCTCACCACAGGGGGCTGGCGCTGAAGCTTTCTTT. The rearrangement joins TRBV18 to TRBJ1-1; 7 bases line up with TRBD1. The CDR3 totals 14 residues. The J segment lost 6 bases and the V segment lost 1 base, leaving 5 bases of the junction unmatched. CDR1 is KGHSH, CDR2 LQKENI, per germline. The entire variable domain, with the rest obtained from reference TRBV18 and TRBJ1-1, is as follows: NAGVMQNPRHLVRRRGQEARLRCSPMKGHSHVYWYRQLPEEGLKFMVYLQKENIIDESGMPKERFSAEFPKEGPSILRIQQVVRGDSAAYFCASSPQGAGAEAFFGQGTRLTVV.

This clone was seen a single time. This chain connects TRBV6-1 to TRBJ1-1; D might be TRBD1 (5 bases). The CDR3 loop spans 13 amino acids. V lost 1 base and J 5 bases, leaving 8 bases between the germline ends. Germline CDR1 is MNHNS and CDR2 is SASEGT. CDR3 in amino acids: CASSEVGGTEAFF. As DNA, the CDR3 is TGTGCCAGCAGTGAAGTGGGGGGTACTGAAGCTTTCTTT.

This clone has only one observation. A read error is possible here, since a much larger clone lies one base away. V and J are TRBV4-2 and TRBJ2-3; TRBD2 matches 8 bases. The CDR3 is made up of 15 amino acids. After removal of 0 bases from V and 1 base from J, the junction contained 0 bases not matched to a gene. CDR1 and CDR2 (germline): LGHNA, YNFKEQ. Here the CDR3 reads CASSQELAGTDTQYF. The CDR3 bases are TGTGCCAGCAGCCAAGAACTAGCGGGCACAGATACGCAGTATTTT.

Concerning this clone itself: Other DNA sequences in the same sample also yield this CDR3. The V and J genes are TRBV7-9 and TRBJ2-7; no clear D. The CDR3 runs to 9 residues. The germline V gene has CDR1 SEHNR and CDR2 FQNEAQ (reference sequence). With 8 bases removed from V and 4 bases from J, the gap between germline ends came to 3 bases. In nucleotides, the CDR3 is TGTGCCAGCGGTTACGAGCAGTACTTC. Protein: CASGYEQYF.

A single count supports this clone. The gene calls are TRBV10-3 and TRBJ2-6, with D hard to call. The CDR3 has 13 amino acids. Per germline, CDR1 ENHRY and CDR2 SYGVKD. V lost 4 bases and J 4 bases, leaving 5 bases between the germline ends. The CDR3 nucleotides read TGTGCCATCAGTGTGCGCGGGGCCAACGTCCTGACTTTC. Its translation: CAISVRGANVLTF.

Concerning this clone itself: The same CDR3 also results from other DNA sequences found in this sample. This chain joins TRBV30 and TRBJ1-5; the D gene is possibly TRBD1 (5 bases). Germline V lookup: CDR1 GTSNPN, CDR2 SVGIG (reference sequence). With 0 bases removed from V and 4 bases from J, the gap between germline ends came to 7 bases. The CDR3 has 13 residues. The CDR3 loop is CAWSVQENQPQHF. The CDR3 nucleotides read TGTGCCTGGAGTGTACAGGAAAATCAGCCCCAGCATTTT.

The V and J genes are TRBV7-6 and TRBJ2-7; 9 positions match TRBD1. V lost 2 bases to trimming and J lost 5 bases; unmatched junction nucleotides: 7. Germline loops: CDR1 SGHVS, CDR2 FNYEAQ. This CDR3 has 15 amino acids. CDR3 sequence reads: CASSLRGQGIHEQYF. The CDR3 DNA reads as TGTGCCAGCAGCTTACGCGGACAGGGGATCCACGAGCAGTACTTC.

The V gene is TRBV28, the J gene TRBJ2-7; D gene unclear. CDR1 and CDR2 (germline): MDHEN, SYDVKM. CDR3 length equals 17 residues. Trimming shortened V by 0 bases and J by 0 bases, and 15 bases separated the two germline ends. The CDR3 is CASSLWEGSVSSYEQYF. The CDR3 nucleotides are TGTGCCAGCAGTTTATGGGAAGGGTCAGTGAGCTCCTACGAGCAGTACTTC.

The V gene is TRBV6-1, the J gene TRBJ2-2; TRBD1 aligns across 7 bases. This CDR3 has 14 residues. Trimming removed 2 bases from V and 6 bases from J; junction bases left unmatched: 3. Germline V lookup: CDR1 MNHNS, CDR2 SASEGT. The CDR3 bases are TGTGCCAGCAGTGAAAACCAGGGGGCCGGGGAGCTGTTTTTT. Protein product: CASSENQGAGELFF.

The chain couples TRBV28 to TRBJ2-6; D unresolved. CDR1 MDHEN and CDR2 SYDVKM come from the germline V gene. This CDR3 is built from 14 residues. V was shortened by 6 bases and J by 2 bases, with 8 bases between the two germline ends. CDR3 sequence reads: CASRGSAGANVLTF. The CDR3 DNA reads TGTGCCAGCAGGGGAAGTGCTGGGGCCAACGTCCTGACTTTC.

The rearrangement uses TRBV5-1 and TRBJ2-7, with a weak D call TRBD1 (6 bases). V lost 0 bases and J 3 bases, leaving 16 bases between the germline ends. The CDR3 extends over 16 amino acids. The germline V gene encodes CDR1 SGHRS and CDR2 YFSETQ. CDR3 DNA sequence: TGCGCCAGCAGCTTGGCCGACCCCACAGGGATCTACGAGCAGTACTTC. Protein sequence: CASSLADPTGIYEQYF.

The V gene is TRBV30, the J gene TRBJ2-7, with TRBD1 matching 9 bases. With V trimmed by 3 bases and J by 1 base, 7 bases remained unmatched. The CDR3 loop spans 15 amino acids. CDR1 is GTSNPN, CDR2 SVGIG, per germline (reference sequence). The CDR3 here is CAWSQGQGWSYEQYF. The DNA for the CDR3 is TGTGCCTGGAGCCAAGGACAGGGGTGGTCCTACGAGCAGTACTTC.

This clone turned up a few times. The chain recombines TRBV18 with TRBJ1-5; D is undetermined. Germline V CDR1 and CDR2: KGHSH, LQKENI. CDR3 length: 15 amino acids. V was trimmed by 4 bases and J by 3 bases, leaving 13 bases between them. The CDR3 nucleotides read TGTGCCAGCTCACGATGGGAATCCATCAATCAGCCCCAGCATTTT. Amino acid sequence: CASSRWESINQPQHF.

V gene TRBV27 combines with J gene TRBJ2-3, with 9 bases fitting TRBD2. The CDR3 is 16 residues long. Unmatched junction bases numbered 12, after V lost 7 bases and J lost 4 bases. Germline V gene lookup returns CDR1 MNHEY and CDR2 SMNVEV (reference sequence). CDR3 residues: CASNYRVSGSADTQYF. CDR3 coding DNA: TGTGCCAGCAACTACCGGGTTAGCGGGAGTGCAGATACGCAGTATTTT.

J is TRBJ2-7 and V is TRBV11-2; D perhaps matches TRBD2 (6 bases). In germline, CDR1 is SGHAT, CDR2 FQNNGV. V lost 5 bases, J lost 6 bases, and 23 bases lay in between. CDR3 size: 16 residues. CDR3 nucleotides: TGTGCCAGCAGCCCCCCGGGAGCCCCGCCGGGAAGCGAGCAGTACTTC. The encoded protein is CASSPPGAPPGSEQYF.

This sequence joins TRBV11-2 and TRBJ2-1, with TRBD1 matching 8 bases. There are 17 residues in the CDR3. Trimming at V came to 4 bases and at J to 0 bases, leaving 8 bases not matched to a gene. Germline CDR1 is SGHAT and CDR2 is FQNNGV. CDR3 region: CASSSTGASFSYNEQFF. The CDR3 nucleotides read TGTGCCAGCAGCTCGACAGGGGCTTCCTTCTCCTACAATGAGCAGTTCTTC.